The clone carrying this T cell receptor beta chain was found a few times. What it binds is not known. The record originates from a study of CD8 T cells in ankylosing spondylitis. Findings of the study overall: It appeared that ankylosing spondylitis blood was characterized by a TCR beta motif of under ten highly homologous variants. Researchers report that disease-linked clones proved CD8+ and relatively rare in peripheral blood. In reactive arthritis synovial fluid and blood, some motif variants had been reported before. Matched ankylosing spondylitis synovial fluid reportedly showed significant enrichment of disease-linked clones.

5'-RACE, quantitative and with molecular barcodes, yielded the TCR beta libraries. MiXCR was run by TCRdb on the 5' RACE reads, yielding one entry per CDR3 protein. The profile shows about 400,000 distinct CDR3 sequences, about 20% of them singletons. V was shortened by 6 bases and J by 3 bases, with 12 bases between the two germline ends. Germline CDR1 KGHSH, CDR2 LQKENI. The CDR3 length is 13 residues. The receptor was isolated from a male donor with ankylosing spondylitis. What was sequenced was blood, either unsorted or a sorted T cell fraction (not recorded which). This rearrangement joins TRBV18 to TRBJ2-7; unclear D gene. The CDR3 is CASSPMVNYEQYF. The CDR3 DNA follows: TGTGCCAGCTCTCCCATGGTTAACTACGAGCAGTACTTC.